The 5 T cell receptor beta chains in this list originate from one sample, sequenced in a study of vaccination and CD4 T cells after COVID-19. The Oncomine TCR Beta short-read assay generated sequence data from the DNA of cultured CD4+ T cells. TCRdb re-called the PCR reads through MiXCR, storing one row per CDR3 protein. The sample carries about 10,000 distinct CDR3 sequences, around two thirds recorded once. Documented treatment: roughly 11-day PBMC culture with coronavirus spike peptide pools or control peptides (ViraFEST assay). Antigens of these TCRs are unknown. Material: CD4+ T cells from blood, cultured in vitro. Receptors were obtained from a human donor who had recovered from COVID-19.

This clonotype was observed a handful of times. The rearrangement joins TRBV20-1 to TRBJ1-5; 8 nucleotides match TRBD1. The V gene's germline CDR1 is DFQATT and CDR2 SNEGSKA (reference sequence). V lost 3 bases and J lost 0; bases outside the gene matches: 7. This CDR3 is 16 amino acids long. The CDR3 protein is CSASIRGLGSNQPQHF. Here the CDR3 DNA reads TGCAGTGCTAGTATCAGGGGGCTGGGTAGCAATCAGCCCCAGCATTTT.

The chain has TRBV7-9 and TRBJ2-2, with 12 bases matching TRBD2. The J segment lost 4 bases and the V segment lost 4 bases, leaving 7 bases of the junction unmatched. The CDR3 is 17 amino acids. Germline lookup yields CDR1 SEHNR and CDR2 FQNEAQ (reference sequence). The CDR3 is CASSSKTSGRITGELFF. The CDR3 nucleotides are TGTGCCAGCAGCTCTAAGACTAGCGGGAGAATCACCGGGGAGCTGTTTTTT.

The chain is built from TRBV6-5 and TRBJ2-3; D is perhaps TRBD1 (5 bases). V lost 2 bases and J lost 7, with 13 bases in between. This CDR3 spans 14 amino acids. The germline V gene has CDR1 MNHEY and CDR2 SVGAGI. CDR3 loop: CASSYHPQGYTQYF. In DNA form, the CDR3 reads TGTGCCAGCAGTTACCATCCCCAGGGTTATACGCAGTATTTT.

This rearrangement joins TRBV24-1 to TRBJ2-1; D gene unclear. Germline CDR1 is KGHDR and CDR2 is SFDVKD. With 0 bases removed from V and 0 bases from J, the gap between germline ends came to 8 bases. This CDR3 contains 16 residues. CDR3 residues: CATSDLSHTSYNEQFF. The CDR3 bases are TGTGCCACCAGTGATTTGTCGCATACCTCCTACAATGAGCAGTTCTTC.

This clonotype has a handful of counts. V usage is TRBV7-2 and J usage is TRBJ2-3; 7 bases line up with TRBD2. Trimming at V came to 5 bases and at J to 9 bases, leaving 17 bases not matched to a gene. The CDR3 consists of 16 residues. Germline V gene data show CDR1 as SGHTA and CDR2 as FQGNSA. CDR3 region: CASSRPGLPPLGTQYF. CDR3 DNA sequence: TGTGCCAGCAGCCGACCGGGACTACCCCCTCTGGGGACGCAGTATTTT.